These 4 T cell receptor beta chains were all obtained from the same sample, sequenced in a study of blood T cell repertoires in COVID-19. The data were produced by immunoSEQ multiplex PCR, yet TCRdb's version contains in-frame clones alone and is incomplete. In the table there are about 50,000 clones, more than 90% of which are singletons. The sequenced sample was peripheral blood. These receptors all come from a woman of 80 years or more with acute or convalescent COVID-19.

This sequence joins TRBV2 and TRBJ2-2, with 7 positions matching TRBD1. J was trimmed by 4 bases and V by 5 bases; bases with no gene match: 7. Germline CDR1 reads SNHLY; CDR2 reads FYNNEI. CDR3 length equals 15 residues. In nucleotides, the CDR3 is TGTGCCAGCAGTACCGACAGGGTAGGCACCGGGGAGCTGTTTTTT. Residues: CASSTDRVGTGELFF.

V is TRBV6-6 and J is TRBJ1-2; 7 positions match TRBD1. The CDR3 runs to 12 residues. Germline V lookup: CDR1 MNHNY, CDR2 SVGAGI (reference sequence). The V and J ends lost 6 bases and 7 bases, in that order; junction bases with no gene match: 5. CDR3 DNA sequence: TGTGCCAGCAGACAGGGGCAGAGTGGCTACACCTTC. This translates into CASRQGQSGYTF.

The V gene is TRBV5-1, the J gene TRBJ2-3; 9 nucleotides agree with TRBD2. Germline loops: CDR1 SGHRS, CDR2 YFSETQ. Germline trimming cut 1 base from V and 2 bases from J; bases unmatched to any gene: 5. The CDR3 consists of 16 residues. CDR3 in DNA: TGCGCCAGCAGCTTGCTGGCTAGCGGGGACACAGATACGCAGTATTTT. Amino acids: CASSLLASGDTDTQYF.

The CDR3 is CASRPRTSGSYEQYF. CDR3 DNA sequence: TGTGCCAGCAGGCCTAGGACTAGCGGGAGTTACGAGCAGTACTTC. The gene calls are TRBV3-1 (or the pseudogene TRBV3-2) and TRBJ2-7, with TRBD2 matching over 13 bases. Germline CDR1 LGHDT, CDR2 YNNKEL (reference sequence). CDR3 length: 15 residues. V lost 6 bases to trimming and J lost 4 bases; unmatched junction nucleotides: 6.